The 28 T cell receptor beta chains below come from one sample, sequenced in a study of blood T cell repertoires in COVID-19. Data came from immunoSEQ multiplex PCR; TCRdb stores just in-frame clones and leaves some out. This table holds about 270,000 clones, approximately 82% found once. Sequencing was carried out using peripheral blood. The receptors stem from a woman aged 18-29 years with acute or convalescent COVID-19.

The V gene is TRBV4-3, the J gene TRBJ1-4; possibly TRBD1 for D (5 bases). The germline V and J ends were trimmed by 4 bases and 5 bases, with 23 bases remaining between them. The CDR3 has 18 residues. Germline assignment: CDR1 LGHNA and CDR2 YSLEER. CDR3 DNA: TGCGCCAGCAGCCCTGACGTCGTGTTGACAGTCTTGAATGAAAAACTGTTTTTT. The encoded protein is CASSPDVVLTVLNEKLFF.

This chain uses TRBV25-1 with TRBJ2-1; TRBD1 matches 9 bases. Per the germline V gene, CDR1 is MGHDK and CDR2 is SYGVNS. The CDR3 totals 15 residues. The V gene end was trimmed by 4 bases and the J gene end by 3 bases; junction bases not matched to a gene: 4. DNA for the CDR3: TGTGCCAGCAGTGCCGACAGGGGGAACTACAATGAGCAGTTCTTC. It specifies CASSADRGNYNEQFF.

The chain uses TRBV6-5 and TRBJ2-2, with D perhaps TRBD1 (6 bases). Germline values: CDR1 MNHEY, CDR2 SVGAGI. V was cut by 7 bases and J by 2 bases, with 14 bases left in between. CDR3 length: 15 amino acids. The CDR3 nucleotides are TGTGCCAGCAACAGGTACAGGGACAACACCGGGGAGCTGTTTTTT. This codes for CASNRYRDNTGELFF.

The V gene is TRBV7-2, the J gene TRBJ2-2; D gene uncertain. Germline CDR1 SGHTA, CDR2 FQGNSA. V gave up 1 base and J gave up 5 bases, with 5 bases separating them. CDR3 size: 13 residues. The CDR3 reads CASSLVFTGELFF. CDR3 nucleotide sequence: TGTGCCAGCAGCTTAGTATTTACCGGGGAGCTGTTTTTT.

The rearrangement links TRBV9 to TRBJ1-1; D gene uncertain. Germline CDR1 reads SGDLS; CDR2 reads YYNGEE. Trimming took 3 bases from V and 8 from J, leaving 23 bases between them. This CDR3 spans 16 amino acids. CDR3 amino acids: CASSARSRLSGAEAFF. The CDR3, as DNA: TGTGCCAGCAGCGCCCGTTCGAGACTTTCGGGTGCCGAAGCTTTCTTT.

The V gene is TRBV19, the J gene TRBJ2-3, with 14 bases aligning to TRBD2. Germline trimming cut 7 bases from V and 7 bases from J; bases unmatched to any gene: 10. This CDR3 is built from 16 residues. Germline V gene sequence: CDR1 LNHDA, CDR2 SQIVND (reference sequence). The CDR3 region has the DNA TGTGCCAGTAACCCCGCCGGGACTAGCGGGAGTCATACGCAGTATTTT. It encodes CASNPAGTSGSHTQYF.

This clone was observed a handful of times. Other DNA sequences in this sample translate to the same CDR3. The chain combines TRBV15 with TRBJ1-2, with TRBD1 matching over 8 bases. This CDR3 is 14 amino acids long. From germline, CDR1 is LNHNV and CDR2 YYDKDF (reference sequence). J was trimmed by 2 bases and V by 1 base; bases with no gene match: 0. The CDR3 reads CATSRGQGNYGYTF. As DNA, the CDR3 is TGTGCCACCAGCAGAGGACAGGGGAACTATGGCTACACCTTC.

The chain uses TRBV7-2 and TRBJ2-3, with a possible D match to TRBD2 (5 bases). The germline V gene encodes CDR1 SGHTA and CDR2 FQGNSA. CDR3 size: 16 residues. V dropped 1 base and J dropped 6 bases, with 17 bases sitting between them. In nucleotides, the CDR3 is TGTGCCAGCAGCTTAGTGGGCGGGCTCTTCCCCGATACGCAGTATTTT. It is translated as CASSLVGGLFPDTQYF.

The V gene is TRBV3-1 (or the pseudogene TRBV3-2), the J gene TRBJ1-2; no clear D gene. The germline V and J ends were trimmed by 0 bases and 4 bases, with 12 bases remaining between them. The CDR3 runs 15 residues. The V gene's germline CDR1 is LGHDT and CDR2 YNNKEL (reference sequence). The CDR3 loop reads CASSQDTGIGYGYTF. DNA for the CDR3: TGTGCCAGCAGCCAAGATACGGGTATCGGCTATGGCTACACCTTC.

Comment on this clone: The same CDR3 also results from other DNA sequences found in this sample. The CDR3 nucleotides read TGTGCCAGCAGCTTAGACGGAGGGGCCTACGAGCAGTACTTC. Its translation: CASSLDGGAYEQYF. This chain uses TRBV11-2 with TRBJ2-7, with TRBD2 as a possible D gene (6 bases). Germline V gene lookup returns CDR1 SGHAT and CDR2 FQNNGV. The CDR3 covers 14 residues. V was cut by 0 bases and J by 2 bases, with 8 bases left in between.

The chain recombines TRBV20-1 with TRBJ1-5, with D perhaps TRBD1 (5 bases). Trimming removed 3 bases from V and 1 base from J, with 10 bases in between. CDR1 and CDR2 (germline): DFQATT, SNEGSKA (reference sequence). The CDR3 has 14 residues. The CDR3 region has the DNA TGCAGTGCTAGTCGGCGGGGCAGCAATCAGCCCCAGCATTTT. This encodes CSASRRGSNQPQHF.

The rearrangement uses TRBV5-1 and TRBJ2-3; weak D call: TRBD1 (5 bases). This CDR3 has 14 amino acids. The germline CDR1 and CDR2 sequences are SGHRS and YFSETQ. V was trimmed by 0 bases and J by 5 bases, leaving 10 bases between them. The CDR3 DNA is TGCGCCAGCAGCTTGGAAGGGGTGGGAGATACGCAGTATTTT. Translation: CASSLEGVGDTQYF.

This clone came up once. The chain is built from TRBV18 and TRBJ2-1; 7 nucleotides line up with TRBD1. The CDR3 loop spans 16 amino acids. Germline V gene data show CDR1 as KGHSH and CDR2 as LQKENI. The trim removed 2 bases at V and 6 bases at J, leaving 10 bases unmatched. The CDR3 DNA follows: TGTGCCAGCTCACCATCACAGGGGTTTGGCAGCAATGAGCAGTTCTTC. Protein sequence: CASSPSQGFGSNEQFF.

This clone has a handful of counts. The chain joins TRBV29-1 to TRBJ1-4; 7 bases are shared with TRBD1. This CDR3 is built from 13 residues. Germline values: CDR1 SQVTM, CDR2 ANQGSEA. V was clipped by 6 bases and J by 3 bases; unmatched bases: 4. The CDR3 sequence is CSVGTVPNEKLFF. The CDR3, as DNA: TGCAGCGTGGGGACAGTACCTAATGAAAAACTGTTTTTT.

The chain is built from TRBV4-3 and TRBJ2-2; 8 bases are shared with TRBD2. Germline CDR1 and CDR2: LGHNA and YSLEER. This CDR3 region has 18 residues. V lost 0 bases, J lost 4 bases, and 10 bases stayed unmatched. CDR3 DNA sequence: TGCGCCAGCAGCCAAGATAGAAGGCTAGCGGGCCTCACCGGGGAGCTGTTTTTT. It is translated as CASSQDRRLAGLTGELFF.

This clone has just one count. The rearrangement links TRBV21-1 to TRBJ2-7; TRBD1, the table's D call, lacks a check against the DNA. TRBV21-1 is a pseudogene segment. The CDR3 has 13 residues. The CDR3 DNA reads TGTGCCAGCGGGGACAGGGTTTCCTACGAGCAGTACTTC. Protein sequence: CASGDRVSYEQYF.

The CDR3 loop reads CASSLVGLAGIQETQYF. CDR3 DNA: TGTGCCAGCAGCTTGGTAGGGCTAGCGGGCATCCAAGAGACCCAGTACTTC. This chain connects TRBV5-4 to TRBJ2-5; 8 positions agree with TRBD2. CDR3 length: 17 residues. Germline loops: CDR1 SGHNT, CDR2 YYREEE (reference sequence). The V and J ends lost 0 bases and 1 base, in that order; junction bases with no gene match: 8.

This clone has just a few counts. The rearrangement links TRBV13 to TRBJ2-1, with D possibly TRBD2 on 6 matching bases. The ends were cut back, 5 bases at V and 3 bases at J, with 11 bases in the middle. There are 14 residues in the CDR3. CDR1 and CDR2 (germline): PRHDT, FYEKMQ (reference sequence). The DNA for the CDR3 is TGTGCCAGCAGCATTAGCGGAAACTACAATGAGCAGTTCTTC. Protein: CASSISGNYNEQFF.

V and J are TRBV29-1 and TRBJ2-3, with TRBD2 identical over 8 bases. J gave up 3 bases and V 4 bases, and 6 bases lay outside the gene matches. The CDR3 runs to 14 residues. The germline V gene encodes CDR1 SQVTM and CDR2 ANQGSEA. CDR3 bases: TGCAGCGTTGGGTCAAGCGGGAGAACAGATACGCAGTATTTT. This sequence encodes CSVGSSGRTDTQYF.

The chain has TRBV3-1 (or the pseudogene TRBV3-2) and TRBJ2-7; D gene uncertain. The V gene's germline CDR1 is LGHDT and CDR2 YNNKEL (reference sequence). Trimming removed 3 bases at V and 4 bases at J, with 10 bases between. This CDR3 region has 13 residues. The DNA for the CDR3 is TGTGCCAGCAGCCACCCCGACTCGTACGAGCAGTACTTC. Protein: CASSHPDSYEQYF.

V usage is TRBV7-2 and J usage is TRBJ2-7; TRBD1 matches at 7 bases. The CDR3 is 15 amino acids. CDR1 SGHTA and CDR2 FQGNSA come from the germline V gene. After removal of 2 bases from V and 5 bases from J, the junction contained 9 bases not matched to a gene. CDR3 DNA sequence: TGTGCCAGCAGCTTATGGACAGGCGTTTATAACGAGCAGTACTTC. Translation: CASSLWTGVYNEQYF.

This clone has a handful of counts. V is TRBV4-3 and J is TRBJ2-1; 13 nucleotides line up with TRBD2. The CDR3 spans 18 residues. CDR1 LGHNA and CDR2 YSLEER come from the germline V gene. Trimming at V came to 4 bases and at J to 5 bases, leaving 11 bases not matched to a gene. The DNA of the CDR3 is TGCGCCAGCAGCCCCACTTGGACTAGCGGGAGAAAAAACAATGAGCAGTTCTTC. Translation: CASSPTWTSGRKNNEQFF.

This chain links TRBV3-1 (or the pseudogene TRBV3-2) with TRBJ1-1, with D maybe TRBD1 (5 bases). V was shortened by 1 base and J by 7 bases, with 19 bases between the two germline ends. This CDR3 has 16 amino acids. Germline CDR1 LGHDT, CDR2 YNNKEL (reference sequence). The CDR3 loop is CASSQAIIRAAGEAFF. The CDR3 DNA reads as TGTGCCAGCAGCCAAGCCATTATCAGGGCAGCCGGTGAAGCTTTCTTT.

This sequence joins TRBV29-1 and TRBJ2-3; 15 bases agree with TRBD2. Germline V gene data show CDR1 as SQVTM and CDR2 as ANQGSEA. V shed 3 bases and J 13 bases; nucleotides not matched to a gene: 5. The CDR3 runs to 13 residues. This chain's CDR3 is CSVDGLAGGGEYF. Here the CDR3 DNA reads TGCAGCGTTGACGGACTAGCGGGAGGGGGGGAGTATTTT.

The chain employs TRBV29-1 and TRBJ1-4, with D unclear. CDR1 is SQVTM and CDR2 is ANQGSEA in the germline V gene. V was trimmed by 6 bases and J by 7 bases, leaving 18 bases between them. CDR3 length: 14 amino acids. The CDR3 loop is CSVGSFNRGEKLFF. CDR3 sequence (DNA): TGCAGCGTGGGGAGTTTTAACAGAGGTGAAAAACTGTTTTTT.

This clone was detected only once. The chain has TRBV7-6 and TRBJ1-4; D ambiguous. This CDR3 has 13 residues. V gave up 2 bases and J gave up 7 bases, with 8 bases separating them. The germline V gene encodes CDR1 SGHVS and CDR2 FNYEAQ. In DNA form, the CDR3 reads TGTGCCAGCAGCTTACGAGGGAGTGAAAAACTGTTTTTT. Amino acid sequence: CASSLRGSEKLFF. Full variable domain (outside the CDR3, taken from reference TRBV7-6 and TRBJ1-4): GAGVSQSPRYKVTKRGQDVALRCDPISGHVSLYWYRQALGQGPEFLTYFNYEAQQDKSGLPNDRFSAERPEGSISTLTIQRTEQRDSAMYRCASSLRGSEKLFFGSGTQLSVL.

This clone was seen just once. This chain uses TRBV4-3 with TRBJ2-7; 7 nucleotides match TRBD2. Per germline, CDR1 LGHNA and CDR2 YSLEER. V dropped 0 bases and J dropped 0; count of bases not matched to a gene: 5. This CDR3 spans 16 amino acids. CDR3 nucleotides: TGCGCCAGCAGCCAAGAATTCGGCGGGAGCTCCTACGAGCAGTACTTC. It translates to CASSQEFGGSSYEQYF.

This chain uses TRBV14 with TRBJ2-1; possible D gene TRBD2, 6 bases. V lost 3 bases and J lost 1, with 13 bases in between. The CDR3 is 16 residues long. Per the germline V gene, CDR1 is SGHDN and CDR2 is FVKESK. The CDR3 loop is CASSQEGLPSYNEQFF. CDR3 nucleotide sequence: TGTGCCAGCAGCCAGGAAGGACTACCTTCCTACAATGAGCAGTTCTTC.